One sample yielded the 24 T cell receptor beta chains listed below, sequenced in a study of shared clonotypes between healthy human individuals. The method was immunoSEQ multiplex PCR; TCRdb's version includes in-frame clones alone and lacks a portion of them. The data contain about 2.1 million clones, about 93% of them singletons. Positively selected for CCR7, the CD45RO-negative cells used as naive CD8 cells excluded terminally differentiated effector memory CD45RA+ cells. Sequenced: naive CD8+ T cells from PBMCs. These receptors originate from a man in his late teens or twenties in good health. Some clones in this sample may be carry-over from other donors' samples.

The chain uses TRBV5-1 and TRBJ2-7; D unclear. CDR1 and CDR2 (germline): SGHRS, YFSETQ. The CDR3 has 13 residues. Trimming left V 3 bases short and J 4 bases short, with 11 bases between. CDR3 nucleotides: TGCGCCAGCAGCTGGCGGACGGCATACGAGCAGTACTTC. Amino acid sequence: CASSWRTAYEQYF.

The V gene is TRBV7-8, the J gene TRBJ2-1; 11 nucleotides align to TRBD2. The CDR3 loop spans 16 amino acids. Trimming took 2 bases from V and 1 from J; bases not matched to a gene: 1. The germline gives CDR1 SGHVS, CDR2 FQNEAQ. The CDR3 sequence is CASSLLAGGSYNEQFF. The CDR3 DNA is TGTGCCAGCAGCTTATTAGCGGGAGGGTCCTACAATGAGCAGTTCTTC.

The chain couples TRBV6-6 to TRBJ1-2, with 10 bases aligning to TRBD1. V was pared by 4 bases and J by 5 bases, with 4 bases of the junction left unmatched. This CDR3 comprises 14 residues. The V gene's germline CDR1 is MNHNY and CDR2 SVGAGI (reference sequence). CDR3 amino acids: CASSLWTGGYGYTF. The CDR3 coding sequence is TGTGCCAGCAGTTTATGGACAGGGGGGTATGGCTACACCTTC.

This chain uses TRBV6-5 with TRBJ2-2; D gene unclear. The CDR3 loop spans 13 amino acids. Germline V CDR1 and CDR2: MNHEY, SVGAGI. Trimming removed 2 bases from V and 3 bases from J, with 4 bases in between. CDR3 DNA: TGTGCCAGCAGTTACCTCCACACCGGGGAGCTGTTTTTT. This translates into CASSYLHTGELFF.

The table lists this clone with a count of one. The CDR3: CSVESSETNYGYTF. The CDR3 nucleotides are TGCAGCGTTGAATCGTCGGAAACTAACTATGGCTACACCTTC. The chain is built from TRBV29-1 and TRBJ1-2, with unresolved D. Germline CDR1 and CDR2: SQVTM and ANQGSEA. Trimming stripped 2 bases from V and 0 bases from J, with 10 bases between. The CDR3 spans 14 residues.

This rearrangement joins TRBV9 to TRBJ1-1; D may be TRBD1 (6 bases). V was trimmed by 4 bases and J by 1 base, leaving 20 bases between them. This CDR3 is built from 17 residues. Germline CDR1 and CDR2: SGDLS and YYNGEE. The CDR3 nucleotides are TGTGCCAGCAGCCCAAGAGGGAGCCTAGGGGGGAACACTGAAGCTTTCTTT. Amino acid sequence: CASSPRGSLGGNTEAFF. Full variable domain (outside the CDR3, taken from reference TRBV9 and TRBJ1-1): DSGVTQTPKHLITATGQRVTLRCSPRSGDLSVYWYQQSLDQGLQFLIQYYNGEERAKGNILERFSAQQFPDLHSELNLSSLELGDSALYFCASSPRGSLGGNTEAFFGQGTRLTVV.

A single count supports this clone. The J gene is TRBJ2-5, the V gene TRBV28, with 8 bases lining up with TRBD2. This CDR3 comprises 16 residues. Germline values: CDR1 MDHEN, CDR2 SYDVKM. J gave up 3 bases and V 5 bases, and 11 bases lay outside the gene matches. In DNA form, the CDR3 reads TGTGCCAGCAGTCCCCCCCAGCGGGAGATCAAAGAGACCCAGTACTTC. It specifies CASSPPQREIKETQYF.

The chain carries TRBV30 and TRBJ2-3, with no clear D. CDR3 size: 14 residues. CDR1 is GTSNPN and CDR2 is SVGIG in the germline V gene (reference sequence). Trimming took off 2 bases at V and 0 bases at J, with 9 bases between the two ends. The CDR3 DNA is TGTGCCTGGAGTCGACATTCTAGCACAGATACGCAGTATTTT. This gives the protein CAWSRHSSTDTQYF.

The chain employs TRBV12-2 and TRBJ2-5; the table's D call, TRBD2, has no DNA check behind it. TRBV12-2 is shown as a pseudogene. The CDR3 sequence is 18 residues long. CDR3 protein: CASRLALVELHLQETQYF. The CDR3 DNA reads as TGTGCAAGTCGCTTAGCGCTAGTAGAGCTACACCTCCAAGAGACCCAGTACTTC.

With regard to this clone: The same CDR3 also results from other DNA sequences found in this sample. For the CDR3, the DNA is TGTGCCAGCAGCGTCGGCCTAGGGGAGCAGTACTTC. Its translation is CASSVGLGEQYF. This chain uses TRBV9 with TRBJ2-7; D ambiguous. The CDR3 has 12 amino acids. The V end was cut by 2 bases, the J end by 7 bases, with 10 bases between. Germline V CDR1 and CDR2: SGDLS, YYNGEE.

The gene calls are TRBV11-2 and TRBJ2-1; D might be TRBD2 (7 bases). Trimming removed 5 bases at V and 5 bases at J, with 22 bases between. This CDR3 has 17 residues. Germline lookup yields CDR1 SGHAT and CDR2 FQNNGV. The CDR3 nucleotides are TGTGCCAGCAGCCCCCTAGGGGGGGCACAGCGAAACAATGAGCAGTTCTTC. Its translation: CASSPLGGAQRNNEQFF.

The chain is built from TRBV2 and TRBJ1-5; 8 bases align to TRBD1. CDR3 length equals 14 residues. Germline V gene data show CDR1 as SNHLY and CDR2 as FYNNEI. V gave up 8 bases and J gave up 4 bases; unmatched junction bases: 7. CDR3 in DNA: TGTGCCAGCGGAGGCAGGGGGCTGAATCAGCCCCAGCATTTT. Its translation: CASGGRGLNQPQHF.

This clone appeared a single time. The V gene is TRBV7-2, the J gene TRBJ2-7, with D possibly being TRBD2 (7 bases). The V and J ends lost 5 bases and 2 bases respectively, with 19 bases between them. The CDR3 totals 16 residues. Germline values: CDR1 SGHTA, CDR2 FQGNSA. For the CDR3, the DNA is TGTGCCAGCAGCGGCCGAGGGCGGGGGCCAGCCTACGAGCAGTACTTC. Its translation is CASSGRGRGPAYEQYF.

V gene TRBV7-9 combines with J gene TRBJ2-2; 8 nucleotides match TRBD1. CDR1 is SEHNR, CDR2 FQNEAQ, per germline (reference sequence). The V and J ends lost 4 bases and 4 bases, in that order; junction bases with no gene match: 17. The length of the CDR3 is 19 residues. The DNA of the CDR3 is TGTGCCAGCAGCTCTACACGGACAGGGCCTAAGTATTCCACCGGGGAGCTGTTTTTT. Residues: CASSSTRTGPKYSTGELFF.

Comment on this clone: Other DNA sequences in the same sample also yield this CDR3. The chain employs TRBV28 and TRBJ2-7, with TRBD2 matching 8 bases. Per germline, CDR1 MDHEN and CDR2 SYDVKM. This CDR3 contains 14 residues. Unmatched junction bases numbered 7, after V lost 3 bases and J lost 6 bases. The CDR3 coding sequence is TGTGCCAGCAGTTTGGGAACTAGCGGAACCGAGCAGTACTTC. This codes for CASSLGTSGTEQYF.

This chain uses TRBV6-6 with TRBJ2-7, with D unclear. Per germline, CDR1 MNHNY and CDR2 SVGAGI (reference sequence). The V end lost 3 bases, the J end lost 7 bases, and 7 bases lay between the germline ends. The CDR3 is 11 residues long. The CDR3 DNA is TGTGCCAGCAGTTATGCCAGAGAGCAGTACTTC. Translated: CASSYAREQYF.

The chain carries TRBV10-3 and TRBJ1-2; D uncertain. The V and J ends lost 3 bases and 7 bases respectively, with 27 bases between them. The CDR3 covers 18 residues. CDR1 and CDR2 from the germline V gene are ENHRY and SYGVKD. CDR3 nucleotides: TGTGCCATCAGTGACCACCTGAGCGAGCAGGCAGCCAGTGGTGGCTACACCTTC. Its translation: CAISDHLSEQAASGGYTF.

The chain combines TRBV7-9 with TRBJ2-5; 13 bases map to TRBD2. J gave up 7 bases and V 5 bases, and 7 bases lay outside the gene matches. The CDR3 extends over 15 amino acids. Germline V gives CDR1 SEHNR, CDR2 FQNEAQ (reference sequence). The CDR3 here is CASSIGLAGASTQYF. The CDR3 bases are TGTGCCAGCAGCATTGGACTAGCGGGAGCCTCGACCCAGTACTTC. Using reference TRBV7-9 and TRBJ2-5 for the parts outside the CDR3, the full variable domain is DTGVSQNPRHKITKRGQNVTFRCDPISEHNRLYWYRQTLGQGPEFLTYFQNEAQLEKSRLLSDRFSAERPKGSFSTLEIQRTEQGDSAMYLCASSIGLAGASTQYFGPGTRLLVL.

To note about this clone: The sample contains more than one DNA sequence encoding this CDR3. The genes are TRBV7-9 and TRBJ2-1; D is possibly TRBD2 (5 bases). The CDR3 contains 13 residues. Germline V gene data show CDR1 as SEHNR and CDR2 as FQNEAQ (reference sequence). V was trimmed by 5 bases and J by 7 bases, leaving 12 bases between them. CDR3 DNA sequence: TGTGCCAGCAGCCCCGGACTGCGGAATGAGCAGTTCTTC. Its protein is CASSPGLRNEQFF.

This clone was detected only once. V gene TRBV6-1 combines with J gene TRBJ2-5, with TRBD1 as a possible D gene (6 bases). The DNA matches TRBJ2-7 better at its end, which makes the J call doubtful. This CDR3 spans 13 amino acids. The germline CDR1 and CDR2 sequences are MNHNS and SASEGT. In DNA, the CDR3 is TGTGCCAGCAGGGCGGACAGTACCTACGAGCAGTACTTC. It is translated as CASRADSTYEQYF.

The V and J genes are TRBV9 and TRBJ2-3, with 13 bases identical to TRBD2. Per the germline V gene, CDR1 is SGDLS and CDR2 is YYNGEE. Trimming removed 0 bases from V and 11 bases from J; junction bases left unmatched: 15. The CDR3 consists of 18 residues. CDR3 bases: TGTGCCAGCAGCGTAGCCGAAGGACTAGCGGGAGCCCGCCACCAGCAGTATTTT. Amino acids: CASSVAEGLAGARHQQYF.

This chain uses TRBV28 with TRBJ1-5; D may be TRBD1 (5 bases). Germline V CDR1 and CDR2: MDHEN, SYDVKM. The CDR3 totals 14 residues. Trimming stripped 10 bases from V and 2 bases from J, with 15 bases between. The CDR3 is CATSGILGNQPQHF. The CDR3 DNA follows: TGTGCCACCTCAGGGATTTTGGGCAATCAGCCCCAGCATTTT.

The chain recombines TRBV28 with TRBJ2-5, with 8 bases that match TRBD1. V was clipped by 6 bases and J by 4 bases; unmatched bases: 19. The CDR3 is 18 residues long. Germline V gives CDR1 MDHEN, CDR2 SYDVKM. Here the CDR3 DNA reads TGTGCCAGCAGCCCGTCGCTTGGACAGGGACCCCTGGGAGAGACCCAGTACTTC. Translating gives CASSPSLGQGPLGETQYF.

The genes are TRBV28 and TRBJ2-3, with TRBD2 matching over 7 bases. CDR1 and CDR2 from the germline V gene are MDHEN and SYDVKM. This CDR3 is 13 amino acids long. With V trimmed by 9 bases and J by 6 bases, 9 bases remained unmatched. The CDR3 DNA sequence: TGTGCCAGTTGGGAGGGCGAATCCGATACGCAGTATTTT. This codes for CASWEGESDTQYF.